Included here is one T cell receptor beta chain sequence, with context. Its cognate antigen is unknown. The sequence runs out 3 residues before the end of the CDR3; the remainder is reconstructed from the germline J gene. The data belong to a study of T cells in women clearing cervical HPV infection. Study context: Blood came at first lesion visit for cases, post-clearance for controls. Case blood was drawn a median roughly 160 days after lesion detection. The study's findings and limits: Richness plus V gene abundances separated cases from controls with AUC around 0.8.

Looked up from germline, CDR1 is KGHSH and CDR2 is LQKENI. J gave up 4 bases and V 4 bases, and 10 bases lay outside the gene matches. CDR3 length: 15 amino acids. Generated by immunoSEQ multiplex PCR, the TCRdb table keeps only in-frame clones and is missing some. This sample contains more than 20,000 clones. Cervical HPV DNA detected by MY09/MY11 PCR, typed by dot-blot. The chain recombines TRBV18 with TRBJ2-7; 7 bases fit TRBD1. The receptor comes from a woman between 18 and 75 years old with a cervical HPV16 infection that either progressed to CIN3+ or cleared (not recorded which). Input material: blood buffy coat. CDR3 residues: CASSQLKAGGYEQYF. The sequenced part of the CDR3 DNA is TGTGCCAGCTCACAACTCAAGGCAGGGGGATACGAG.